These 11 T cell receptor beta chains originate from one sample sequenced in a study of T cell responses to AZD1222 COVID-19 vaccine. TCRdb's copy holds only in-frame clones and misses some; the assay was immunoSEQ multiplex PCR. Of about 67,000 clones listed, around 84% are singletons. This specimen was peripheral blood, taken on day 0 of AZD1222 vaccination. These receptor sequences come from an adult in good health.

The chain carries TRBV20-1 and TRBJ2-7; tentative D call: TRBD2 (5 bases). The CDR3 consists of 11 residues. The germline V gene has CDR1 DFQATT and CDR2 SNEGSKA (reference sequence). The V and J ends lost 3 bases and 7 bases respectively, with 10 bases between them. This CDR3 reads CSARDSREQYF. The CDR3 DNA reads as TGCAGTGCTAGGGACTCTAGAGAGCAGTACTTC.

This clone is a singleton in its sample. This chain links TRBV19 with TRBJ2-1; 9 bases match TRBD2. Germline V gene sequence: CDR1 LNHDA, CDR2 SQIVND (reference sequence). The CDR3 runs 15 residues. Trimming cost V 6 bases and J 1 base; bases outside gene matches: 4. CDR3 loop: CASSPSGRSYNEQFF. CDR3 DNA: TGTGCCAGTAGCCCCAGCGGGAGGTCCTACAATGAGCAGTTCTTC. Together with reference TRBV19 and TRBJ2-1, the CDR3 gives the full variable domain: DGGITQSPKYLFRKEGQNVTLSCEQNLNHDAMYWYRQDPGQGLRLIYYSQIVNDFQKGDIAEGYSVSREKKESFPLTVTSAQKNPTAFYLCASSPSGRSYNEQFFGPGTRLTVL.

The gene calls are TRBV5-5 and TRBJ2-5; 10 nucleotides align to TRBD2. Germline V gene data show CDR1 as SGHKS and CDR2 as YYEKEE (reference sequence). This CDR3 is 17 amino acids long. The V and J ends lost 4 bases and 0 bases, in that order; junction bases with no gene match: 9. CDR3 DNA: TGTGCCAGCAGCCCTCCGGGACTAGCGATGTACCAAGAGACCCAGTACTTC. It codes for CASSPPGLAMYQETQYF.

V usage is TRBV6-4 and J usage is TRBJ1-1; 10 nucleotides align to TRBD1. The germline gives CDR1 MRHNA, CDR2 SNTAGT. V was pared by 6 bases and J by 6 bases, with 7 bases of the junction left unmatched. CDR3 length equals 14 residues. This chain's CDR3 is CASRSDRGLSEAFF. DNA for the CDR3: TGTGCCAGCAGATCGGACAGGGGGTTGTCTGAAGCTTTCTTT.

In DNA, the CDR3 is TGTGCCAGCAGCTTTGCGGCTGTCAGCAATCAGCCCCAGCATTTT. It specifies CASSFAAVSNQPQHF. This chain uses TRBV7-2 with TRBJ1-5, with D hard to call. CDR1 and CDR2 (germline): SGHTA, FQGNSA. V lost 3 bases and J lost 1, with 10 bases in between. CDR3 length: 15 residues.

CDR3 DNA sequence: TGTGCCAGTAGTACAGCAGCGCGTCGAACCGGGGAGCTGTTTTTT. Its translation is CASSTAARRTGELFF. The rearrangement joins TRBV19 to TRBJ2-2, with D unresolved. Trimming shortened V by 4 bases and J by 5 bases, and 14 bases separated the two germline ends. Looked up from germline, CDR1 is LNHDA and CDR2 is SQIVND (reference sequence). The CDR3 is made up of 15 amino acids.

This chain connects TRBV6-5 to TRBJ2-1; D possibly corresponds to TRBD1 (6 bases). Germline-derived CDR1 and CDR2 are MNHEY and SVGAGI. With 5 bases removed from V and 8 bases from J, the gap between germline ends came to 10 bases. The CDR3 runs 12 residues. This CDR3 is CASSPKGDEQFF. The CDR3 DNA sequence: TGTGCCAGCAGTCCTAAGGGGGATGAGCAGTTCTTC.

The chain links TRBV29-1 to TRBJ2-3; possible D gene TRBD1, 5 bases. CDR1 is SQVTM and CDR2 is ANQGSEA in the germline V gene. The germline V and J ends were trimmed by 4 bases and 6 bases, with 8 bases remaining between them. The CDR3 length is 11 residues. CDR3 DNA: TGCAGCGTTGCCCGACAGGATACGCAGTATTTT. This translates into CSVARQDTQYF.

In DNA form, the CDR3 reads TGTGCCAGCAGTTCATCTTGGACAGCCTACGAGCAGTACTTC. As protein: CASSSSWTAYEQYF. This chain joins TRBV27 and TRBJ2-7; possibly TRBD1 for D (6 bases). Germline V gene data show CDR1 as MNHEY and CDR2 as SMNVEV (reference sequence). The CDR3 length is 14 residues. Trimming took 4 bases from V and 2 from J, leaving 12 bases between them.

The rearrangement joins TRBV5-1 to TRBJ1-6; D is undetermined. The CDR3 consists of 16 residues. Trimming cost V 0 bases and J 0 bases, with 7 bases left between them. Germline V gene sequence: CDR1 SGHRS, CDR2 YFSETQ. CDR3 in amino acids: CASSLALSSYNSPLHF. In DNA form, the CDR3 reads TGCGCCAGCAGCTTGGCTCTAAGCTCCTATAATTCACCCCTCCACTTT.

This chain joins TRBV9 and TRBJ1-2; 7 bases are shared with TRBD1. The CDR3 has 16 amino acids. The ends lost 3 bases at V and 4 bases at J; junction bases unmatched: 12. CDR1 and CDR2 (germline): SGDLS, YYNGEE. CDR3 nucleotide sequence: TGTGCCAGCAGCGGGCAGGGGGTTTTTTCAGGCTATGGCTACACCTTC. This gives the protein CASSGQGVFSGYGYTF.